This TCR beta chain was sequenced in a study of cytomegalovirus exposure and HLA in healthy donors. Study summary: An earlier analysis identified 100 million to 130 million unique TCR beta sequences in about 180 million T cells. The study, taken as a whole, reports: Sequence variants that were highly shared formed a cluster that was likely a sequencing artifact. The authors enumerated under 200 TCR beta chains as linked to cytomegalovirus. Most TCRs appeared rarely, but some public TCRs recurred in many donors.

Germline CDR1 SNHLY, CDR2 FYNNEI. The length of the CDR3 is 14 residues. A note on this clone: What it binds is not known.

This PCR relied on a set of 60 Vbeta primers and 13 Jbeta primers. Clones were sequenced by immunoSEQ multiplex PCR, and TCRdb holds only the in-frame ones, with some missing. The data show about 180,000 clones, with 75% to 85% seen just once and roughly 3.5% held by the top ten. The TCR sequence derives from a woman aged 60-70 years in good health and CMV-seropositive. The rearrangement uses TRBV2 and TRBJ2-5; 9 nucleotides agree with TRBD1. Near its end, the DNA agrees better with TRBJ2-7, so the J call may be wrong. Sequences were obtained from PBMCs. The DNA of the CDR3 is TGTGCCAGCAGTCAGACAGGGGGTAACTACGAGCAGTACTTC. Its translation: CASSQTGGNYEQYF.